The present TCR beta chain was sequenced within a study of blood T cell repertoires in COVID-19. A note on this clone: At one boundary the junction diverges from the germline segment, which might be a read error.

Per the original data handling: Amplification of reference gene primers was used by the study to estimate nucleated cell counts. Measured with immunoSEQ multiplex PCR; TCRdb has only the in-frame clones, and not every one. The V and J calls and the clone size are those of that table, but D and trimming were determined from the DNA. The table has 180,000 or so clones, approximately 83% seen once. The CDR3 has 16 residues. Germline-derived CDR1 and CDR2 are LGHDT and YNNKEL (reference sequence). The sequenced material came from peripheral blood. The sequence was collected from a human donor with active or convalescent COVID-19. The donor label of this sample is uncertain. This chain uses TRBV3-1 (or the pseudogene TRBV3-2) with TRBJ2-4; TRBD2 might be the D (5 bases). The CDR3 coding sequence is TGTGCCAGCAGTCAAGAGGGAGTGGTTACCAAAAACATTCAGTACTTC. Its protein product is CASSQEGVVTKNIQYF.